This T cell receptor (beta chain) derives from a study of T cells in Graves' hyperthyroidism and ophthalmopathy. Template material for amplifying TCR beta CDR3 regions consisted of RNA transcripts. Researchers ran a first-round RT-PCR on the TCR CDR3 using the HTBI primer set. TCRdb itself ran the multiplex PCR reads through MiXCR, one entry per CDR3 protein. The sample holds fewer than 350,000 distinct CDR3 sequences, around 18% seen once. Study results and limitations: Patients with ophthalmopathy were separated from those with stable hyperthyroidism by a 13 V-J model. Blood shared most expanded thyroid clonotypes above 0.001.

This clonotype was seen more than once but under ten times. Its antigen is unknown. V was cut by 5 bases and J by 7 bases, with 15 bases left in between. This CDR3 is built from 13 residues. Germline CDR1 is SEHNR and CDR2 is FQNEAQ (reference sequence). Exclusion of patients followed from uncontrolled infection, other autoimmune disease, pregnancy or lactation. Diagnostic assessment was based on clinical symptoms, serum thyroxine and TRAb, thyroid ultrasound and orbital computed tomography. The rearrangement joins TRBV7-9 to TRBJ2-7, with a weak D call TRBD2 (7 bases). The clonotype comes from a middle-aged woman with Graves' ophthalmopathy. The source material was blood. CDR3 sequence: CASSPEGGREQYF. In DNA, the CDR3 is TGTGCCAGCAGCCCGGAGGGGGGGCGGGAGCAGTACTTC.